This T cell receptor beta chain was identified during a study of cytomegalovirus exposure and HLA in healthy donors. General study points: The authors later found most CMV-associated TCR beta chains appeared HLA-restricted.

This CDR3 region has 15 residues. Germline V gives CDR1 MDHEN, CDR2 SYDVKM. The ends lost 3 bases at V and 4 bases at J; junction bases unmatched: 6. Details on this clone: What it binds is not known.

60 Vbeta and 13 Jbeta primers were used in PCR. Repertoires were generated with immunoSEQ multiplex PCR, while TCRdb's copy carries only in-frame clones and drops some. This sample has about 100,000 clones, with under 80% found just once. This receptor was obtained from a woman between 18 and 29 years old in good health and CMV-seropositive. The chain couples TRBV28 to TRBJ2-5; 9 nucleotides align to TRBD1. The sequencing sample was made of PBMCs. The CDR3 DNA follows: TGTGCCAGCAGTTTGGACAGGGGTATACCAGAGACCCAGTACTTC. Its protein product is CASSLDRGIPETQYF. The full variable domain, in which reference TRBV28 and TRBJ2-5 provide the parts outside the CDR3, is DVKVTQSSRYLVKRTGEKVFLECVQDMDHENMFWYRQDPGLGLRLIYFSYDVKMKEKGDIPEGYSVSREKKERFSLILESASTNQTSMYLCASSLDRGIPETQYFGPGTRLLVL.